Included here is one T cell receptor beta chain sequence, with context. Sequencing used immunoSEQ multiplex PCR; TCRdb keeps in-frame clones, though not all of them. The sample lists about 26,000 clones, around 90% occurring once. The data stem from a study of blood T cell repertoires in COVID-19. Looking at the study overall: Acute and convalescent COVID-19 specimens originated in the United States, Italy and Spain. In each case, the material was cDNA or gDNA derived from T cells, B-cell-depleted T cells, or PBMCs.

This CDR3 has 19 amino acids. The V gene's germline CDR1 is MGHRA and CDR2 YSYEKL. Germline trimming cut 3 bases from V and 3 bases from J; bases unmatched to any gene: 13. The chain uses TRBV4-1 and TRBJ2-4; TRBD2 matches 11 bases. This clonotype originated in a man aged 70 or older with acute or convalescent COVID-19. The sequencing input was peripheral blood. CDR3 DNA sequence: TGCGCCAGCAGCCACGGGTTAGCGGGAGGGCCCCTCAGCAAAAACATTCAGTACTTC. Translating it yields CASSHGLAGGPLSKNIQYF.